This T cell receptor beta chain was sequenced in a study of blood T cell repertoires in COVID-19. In the authors' workflow: Amplification of reference gene primers provided the estimated nucleated cell counts. Clones were sequenced by immunoSEQ multiplex PCR, and TCRdb holds only the in-frame ones, with some missing. V, J and clone size reflect that table, while D and trimming were determined from the DNA. The top ten hold approximately 1% of the sample, which has about 350,000 clones, more than 70% seen once. Participants' reported clinical history set cohort assignment. A COVID-19 case was met by exposed participants within 2 weeks before study entry. The V end lost 6 bases, the J end lost 2 bases, and 10 bases lay between the germline ends. The CDR3 is 13 residues long. Germline lookup yields CDR1 MDHEN and CDR2 SYDVKM.

The chain joins TRBV28 to TRBJ1-2; maybe TRBD1 (6 bases). The source is a woman aged 30 to 39 who had been exposed to COVID-19. The specimen was PBMCs or T cells enriched from blood (not recorded which). The CDR3, as DNA: TGTGCCAGCAGCCAGACAGGCAACTATGGCTACACCTTC. Its protein is CASSQTGNYGYTF.